The source of this TCR beta chain is a study of blood T cell repertoires in COVID-19. V dropped 1 base and J dropped 2 bases, with 11 bases sitting between them. The germline gives CDR1 LNHDA, CDR2 SQIVND (reference sequence). This CDR3 comprises 15 residues. Produced via immunoSEQ multiplex PCR; TCRdb's table is partial and in-frame only. This sample carries roughly 250,000 clones, more than 60% of them seen once, and the ten largest clones take about 4%. This chain links TRBV19 with TRBJ1-2; D might be TRBD1 (5 bases). The receptor was derived from a woman between 35 and 50 years old with active or convalescent COVID-19. Sequencing was performed on peripheral blood. CDR3 DNA: TGTGCCAGTAGTATAGGCTTTAAGGGGAACTATGGCTACACCTTC. Translation gives CASSIGFKGNYGYTF.